This TCR beta chain was sequenced for a study of T cells after yellow fever vaccination. Across the study: In the case of low-cell-number fractions, SMART-Seq v4 Ultra Low Input was used for preparation.

UMIs were added to TCR cDNA along with a universal primer site when it was made by 5'RACE template switching. Using its own MiXCR run on the 5' RACE reads, TCRdb lists one record per CDR3 protein. The sample lists approximately 610,000 distinct CDR3 sequences, 17% occurring once. In its sample, this clonotype was seen a few times. Its antigen is as yet unknown. Study-wide findings and caveats: The booster response re-showed most primary clones: 96% CD4, around 87% CD8.

Germline CDR1 is DFQATT and CDR2 is SNEGSKA (reference sequence). The CDR3 runs to 13 residues. Trimming left V 1 base short and J 9 bases short, with 10 bases between. V usage is TRBV20-1 and J usage is TRBJ1-6; D is unclear. This TCR came from a man in his late teens or twenties who received the YFV17D yellow fever vaccine. Sequenced here: PBMCs, sampled 4 to 6 days after the first yellow fever vaccination. CDR3 residues: CSARVPQTSPLHF. For the CDR3, the DNA is TGCAGTGCTAGAGTCCCACAAACTTCACCCCTCCACTTT.